The T cell receptor (beta chain) described here comes from a study of CD8+CD57+ T cells in acquired aplastic anemia. Across the whole study: Sorted CD4+ and CD8+ cells gave a mean 3.2 ug DNA, range about 0.19 to 27.4 ug. Study findings and constraints: Found in both controls and patients were around 31 CD8+ CDR3 sequences.

Of note for this clonotype: Its specificity is unknown.

It was genomic DNA that served as the template for profiling TCR beta VDJ and CDR3. In TCRdb, the reads were re-called with MiXCR into one record per CDR3 protein. The table records about 170,000 distinct CDR3 sequences, approximately 60% of them present only once. This CDR3 is 14 amino acids long. Germline-derived CDR1 and CDR2 are SNHLY and FYNNEI. The V end was cut by 2 bases, the J end by 9 bases, with 15 bases between. The chain has TRBV2 and TRBJ2-3; no reliable D call. The clonotype was recovered from a human donor in good health. The sequencing input was sorted CD4+, CD8+, or CD8+CD57+ T cells (not recorded which) from PBMCs. The DNA for the CDR3 is TGTGCCAGCAGTGAAACCGCACGGGCCAGCACGCAGTATTTT. It specifies CASSETARASTQYF.